This TCR beta chain emerged from a study of blood T cell repertoires in COVID-19 (dated by TCRdb to about 2020). Some background on the complete study: Collaborator samples came from the United States, Italy and Spain and covered acute and convalescent phases of COVID-19. Subjects who had been exposed to COVID-19, were actively infected with it, or had recovered from it provided the deeply sampled blood TCRbeta repertoires that made up the dataset. Samples came from the ongoing ImmuneRACE study (first 160 participants) plus 1,254 subjects from 6 global collaborators. The sample metadata nearly always contained a de-identified subject ID, COVID-19 status, age in years and sex. The repertoires were released in a freely available public database meant as a resource for research on the immune response to SARS-CoV-2. Where available, HLA class I and class II types were taken from metadata supplied by the sample provider and were not determined by assay-based typing. The material from the prospective study consisted of cDNA or gDNA derived from T cells, B-cell-depleted T cells, or PBMCs.

Counted from cysteine to phenylalanine, this CDR3 has 15 amino acids. The entry retains the CDR3 DNA only, 45 bases that are in frame from base 1. V is cut back by 3 bases and J by 6 bases, with 7 bases in the junction unmatched. The germline V gene specifies SGHAT as CDR1 and FQNNGV as CDR2. At one collaborating source in Seattle, patients were enrolled during active infection and were followed longitudinally through the course of disease. Whole blood was collected in K2EDTA tubes by collaborating institutions according to the institutions' own protocols. For TCRbeta analysis, collaborators shipped samples as frozen whole blood, isolated PBMCs, or DNA extracted from either of those sample types. The immunoSEQ Assay, a bias-controlled multiplex PCR, was used to amplify TCRbeta CDR3 regions from genomic DNA. The paper's data handling went like this. Within the assay, amplification of reference gene primers was used to estimate how many nucleated cells each sample contained. To quantify the absolute abundance of each unique TCRbeta CDR3 rearrangement, sequence reads were collapsed and filtered. For each sample, productive Simpson clonality was calculated as the square root of Simpson's diversity index over productive rearrangements. Not all clones reach the TCRdb copy of this immuneACCESS table, which keeps in-frame sequences only. Checked studies attribute under half of the gap to unresolved V genes and leave the rest unexplained. The V and J calls and clone size are taken from that table; D and trimming were inferred from the DNA. The sample table contains some 120,000 clones; only one count was recorded for about 92% of them. The ten largest make up 3.5% to 5% of the sample.

Details on this clone: What this receptor recognizes is not known. There are no base qualities to consult, and no much larger clone falls within one base.

Study-level results and caveats: Clinical and demographic metadata were provided uncurated, with the amount varying by source and participant.

The receptor chain draws on TRBV11-2 and TRBJ2-4, with 8 junctional bases fitting TRBD2. The material sequenced was peripheral blood. The receptor was derived from a man aged 55-75 years with COVID-19, enrolled during active disease. The sequence in DNA is TGTGCCAGCAGCTTTAGGGGACTAGACACAAACATTCAGTACTTC. Its translation is CASSFRGLDTNIQYF.